These 20 T cell receptor beta chains were all obtained from the same sample, sequenced in a study of T cell repertoires in cytomegalovirus infection. TCRdb called the reads again in MiXCR, with one record for every CDR3 protein. The table shows over 85,000 distinct CDR3 sequences, with 15% to 20% occurring only once. Sequencing was done on a sample of PBMCs. Receptor source: a human donor in good health (CMV status not recorded). Some clones in this sample may be carry-over from other donors' samples.

In its sample, this clonotype was seen many times. The chain joins TRBV10-3 to TRBJ1-1, with TRBD1 matching 8 bases. Germline V gene data show CDR1 as ENHRY and CDR2 as SYGVKD. Trimming cost V 10 bases and J 0 bases; bases outside gene matches: 7. This CDR3 has 14 amino acids. The DNA of the CDR3 is TGTGCCACCGGGACAGGAGGCTTGAACACTGAAGCTTTCTTT. This sequence encodes CATGTGGLNTEAFF.

There are a few counts of this clonotype. This sequence joins TRBV11-2 and TRBJ2-7, with D perhaps matching TRBD1 (6 bases). Germline CDR1 reads SGHAT; CDR2 reads FQNNGV. V lost 5 bases and J 3 bases, leaving 20 bases between the germline ends. CDR3 length: 16 residues. Here the CDR3 reads CASSERRLGHGYEQYF. CDR3 sequence (DNA): TGTGCCAGCAGCGAGAGGAGATTGGGACACGGCTACGAGCAGTACTTC.

The chain employs TRBV19 and TRBJ1-3, with D possibly TRBD1 on 5 matching bases. With 4 bases removed from V and 1 base from J, the gap between germline ends came to 11 bases. Per the germline V gene, CDR1 is LNHDA and CDR2 is SQIVND (reference sequence). CDR3 length: 15 residues. The DNA for the CDR3 is TGTGCCAGTAGTAAGACCTGGACATCTGGAAACACCATATATTTT. It encodes CASSKTWTSGNTIYF.

CDR3 DNA sequence: TGTGCCAGCAGCCACTCCGGGACAACGTACAATGAGCAGTTCTTC. Its translation is CASSHSGTTYNEQFF. The V and J genes are TRBV5-4 and TRBJ2-1; a weak D match, TRBD1 (6 bases). The CDR3 has 15 residues. Germline CDR1 SGHNT, CDR2 YYREEE (reference sequence). Trimming removed 4 bases from V and 4 bases from J, with 15 bases in between.

This clonotype was observed many times. This rearrangement joins TRBV11-2 to TRBJ2-1; 7 positions match TRBD2. This CDR3 has 15 amino acids. The germline V gene encodes CDR1 SGHAT and CDR2 FQNNGV. V lost 6 bases, J lost 4 bases, and 9 bases stayed unmatched. The CDR3 DNA reads as TGTGCCAGCAGGTTCGGGGTCGGGGGGTACAATGAGCAGTTCTTC. This translates into CASRFGVGGYNEQFF. The complete variable domain, with remaining parts taken from reference TRBV11-2 and TRBJ2-1, reads EAGVAQSPRYKIIEKRQSVAFWCNPISGHATLYWYQQILGQGPKLLIQFQNNGVVDDSQLPKDRFSAERLKGVDSTLKIQPAKLEDSAVYLCASRFGVGGYNEQFFGPGTRLTVL.

The sample holds a few counts of this clonotype. The rearrangement links TRBV4-2 to TRBJ1-5, with a possible D match to TRBD1 (6 bases). The CDR3 is 17 amino acids. Germline V gene sequence: CDR1 LGHNA, CDR2 YNFKEQ. The ends were cut back, 4 bases at V and 4 bases at J, with 20 bases in the middle. The CDR3 reads CASSLQGKGGSNQPQHF. The CDR3 region has the DNA TGTGCCAGCAGCCTCCAGGGGAAGGGGGGGAGTAATCAGCCCCAGCATTTT.

V and J are TRBV12-3 or TRBV12-4 and TRBJ1-1, with TRBD1 matching over 8 bases. This CDR3 has 15 amino acids. The V and J ends lost 7 bases and 6 bases, in that order; junction bases with no gene match: 13. CDR3 nucleotides: TGTGCCAGCAATCCGACAGGGGCGCTCAGGGCTGAAGCTTTCTTT. Amino acids: CASNPTGALRAEAFF.

This clonotype occurred a few times. V usage is TRBV28 and J usage is TRBJ2-2; D gene uncertain. V shed 11 bases and J shed 6 bases, with 13 bases lying between them. Germline V gene lookup returns CDR1 MDHEN and CDR2 SYDVKM. The length of the CDR3 is 12 residues. The DNA for the CDR3 is TGTGCCGGTTCGACTTGGCCCGGGGAGCTGTTTTTT. Its translation: CAGSTWPGELFF.

This clonotype was counted a few times. The CDR3 sequence is CSARPASYNEQFF. Here the CDR3 DNA reads TGCAGTGCTAGACCGGCCTCCTACAATGAGCAGTTCTTC. The V call is TRBV20-1, the J call TRBJ2-1, with unresolved D. In germline, CDR1 is DFQATT, CDR2 SNEGSKA (reference sequence). V was pared by 2 bases and J by 0 bases, with 5 bases between. The CDR3 extends over 13 amino acids.

This clonotype was recorded at least ten times. This chain joins TRBV4-1 and TRBJ2-1; TRBD2 agrees at 7 bases. Germline lookup yields CDR1 MGHRA and CDR2 YSYEKL. The V segment lost 2 bases and the J segment 2 bases; nucleotides outside the gene matches: 3. The CDR3 totals 15 residues. The CDR3 DNA follows: TGCGCCAGCAGCCAAAGACTAGCCGCCTACAATGAGCAGTTCTTC. This translates into CASSQRLAAYNEQFF.

As DNA, the CDR3 is TGCGCCAGCAGCGTGGAGGGGGCGCGGGGCACCGGGGAGCTGTTTTTT. This encodes CASSVEGARGTGELFF. This chain links TRBV5-1 with TRBJ2-2; TRBD1 might be the D (7 bases). V gave up 4 bases and J gave up 4 bases, with 17 bases separating them. The V gene's germline CDR1 is SGHRS and CDR2 YFSETQ. There are 16 residues in the CDR3.

The chain joins TRBV5-6 to TRBJ2-3; 7 nucleotides line up with TRBD2. From germline, CDR1 is SGHDT and CDR2 YYEEEE. CDR3 length: 15 residues. V trimming: 0 bases; J trimming: 3 bases; junction bases outside the gene matches: 4. Here the CDR3 DNA reads TGTGCCAGCAGCTTGGTTGGGGAGGGGACAGATACGCAGTATTTT. Its protein product is CASSLVGEGTDTQYF.

This clonotype was observed many times. This CDR3 reads CASSFLGGSSEAFF. The CDR3, as DNA: TGTGCCAGCAGCTTTTTGGGGGGGTCTAGTGAAGCTTTCTTT. This chain connects TRBV7-2 to TRBJ1-1, with a tentative D call TRBD1 (5 bases). The CDR3 extends over 14 amino acids. CDR1 and CDR2 (germline): SGHTA, FQGNSA. The germline V and J ends were trimmed by 3 bases and 7 bases, with 15 bases remaining between them.

The chain combines TRBV24-1 with TRBJ2-3; the D is unclear. V was pared by 4 bases and J by 0 bases, with 4 bases between. From germline, CDR1 is KGHDR and CDR2 SFDVKD. The CDR3 extends over 13 amino acids. The DNA for the CDR3 is TGTGCCACCAGTGACAGGAGCACAGATACGCAGTATTTT. This gives the protein CATSDRSTDTQYF.

This clonotype has a count of ten or more. This sequence joins TRBV12-5 and TRBJ1-5; TRBD1 agrees at 8 bases. The CDR3 contains 14 residues. Germline V gives CDR1 LGHNT, CDR2 FRNRAP. The ends lost 4 bases at V and 7 bases at J; junction bases unmatched: 6. This CDR3 is CASGYRTGRQPQHF. In DNA, the CDR3 is TGTGCTAGTGGTTACCGGACAGGGCGGCAGCCCCAGCATTTT.

This clonotype was seen ten or more times. J is TRBJ1-3 and V is TRBV7-8, with D tentatively TRBD1 (6 bases). V lost 1 base and J 0 bases, leaving 10 bases between the germline ends. CDR1 and CDR2 (germline): SGHVS, FQNEAQ. This CDR3 spans 16 amino acids. The CDR3 region is CASSLGDISSGNTIYF. CDR3 in DNA: TGTGCCAGCAGCTTAGGGGACATAAGCTCTGGAAACACCATATATTTT.

This clonotype was counted at least ten times. The chain links TRBV7-9 to TRBJ1-1, with no clear D. The CDR3 consists of 15 residues. Germline V gene sequence: CDR1 SEHNR, CDR2 FQNEAQ (reference sequence). V was trimmed by 4 bases and J by 2 bases, leaving 14 bases between them. This chain's CDR3 is CASSSPLDGNTEAFF. CDR3 coding DNA: TGTGCCAGCAGCTCTCCCCTCGACGGAAACACTGAAGCTTTCTTT.

This clonotype appeared many times. V is TRBV7-9 and J is TRBJ2-7, with unresolved D. The CDR3 has 15 amino acids. From germline, CDR1 is SEHNR and CDR2 FQNEAQ (reference sequence). V was pared by 0 bases and J by 5 bases, with 14 bases between. DNA of the CDR3: TGTGCCAGCAGCTTAGCCAGAAGGACGGGCGACGAGCAGTACTTC. Encoded protein: CASSLARRTGDEQYF.

Details on this clonotype: A single base separates this from a much larger clone, so it may be a read error. The genes are TRBV7-6 and TRBJ2-6, with no clear D. CDR3 size: 15 residues. The V and J ends lost 6 bases and 1 base respectively, with 10 bases between them. Germline V CDR1 and CDR2: SGHVS, FNYEAQ. CDR3 coding DNA: TGTGCCAGCAGACCACTGGGGTCTGGGGCCAACGTCCTGACTTTC. Protein product: CASRPLGSGANVLTF.

In its sample, this clonotype was seen a few times. This chain links TRBV29-1 with TRBJ1-1; a possible D gene is TRBD1 (6 bases). This CDR3 has 17 amino acids. V was pared by 7 bases and J by 0 bases, with 24 bases between. Germline-derived CDR1 and CDR2 are SQVTM and ANQGSEA. The CDR3 is CSGGLPPGGVMNTEAFF. CDR3 DNA sequence: TGCAGCGGTGGGTTACCTCCCGGGGGCGTTATGAACACTGAAGCTTTCTTT. Based on the CDR3 plus reference TRBV29-1 and TRBJ1-1, the full variable domain is SAVISQKPSRDICQRGTSLTIQCQVDSQVTMMFWYRQQPGQSLTLIATANQGSEATYESGFVIDKFPISRPNLTFSTLTVSNMSPEDSSIYLCSGGLPPGGVMNTEAFFGQGTRLTVV.